These T cell receptor beta chains were read from a single sample in a study of shared clonotypes between healthy human individuals. TCRdb's copy holds only in-frame clones and misses some; the assay was immunoSEQ multiplex PCR. In the table there are under 2,500,000 clones, 90% to 96% of which are singletons. The source material was naive CD4+ T cells sorted from blood. The receptors stem from a man aged 18 to 30 in good health. Both conserved end residues are part of each CDR3. D genes are given only for firm matches. Size tells how often a clone was seen (once, few, many) or the class of an expanded clone, and some rows leave it out.

j_gene,d_gene,abundance,v_gene,CDR3aa,CDR3nt
TRBJ1-6,NA,once,TRBV5-1,CASSLLSGFDSPLHF,TGCGCCAGCAGCTTGTTGTCGGGGTTTGATTCACCCCTCCACTTT
TRBJ2-2,NA,NA,TRBV5-1,CASSEDLTGELFF,TGCGCCAGCAGCGAGGACCTCACCGGGGAGCTGTTTTTT
TRBJ1-3,NA,NA,TRBV5-1,CASSFAGSGNTIYF,TGCGCCAGCAGCTTCGCAGGGAGTGGAAACACCATATATTTT
TRBJ1-2,NA,NA,TRBV10-3,CAISEAIPMGGGYTF,TGTGCCATCAGTGAGGCGATTCCTATGGGCGGCGGCTACACCTTC
TRBJ2-1,TRBD2,NA,TRBV9,CASNMAGLAGNEQFF,TGTGCCAGCAACATGGCGGGACTAGCGGGCAATGAGCAGTTCTTC
TRBJ1-1,NA,NA,TRBV10-1,CASSERGRNTEAFF,TGCGCCAGCAGTGAACGGGGAAGGAACACTGAAGCTTTCTTT
TRBJ2-3,NA,NA,TRBV5-6,CASSLVSGASTDTQYF,TGTGCCAGCAGCTTGGTCTCGGGGGCCAGCACAGATACGCAGTATTTT
TRBJ2-3,NA,NA,TRBV11-2,CASTVRGGANRDTQYF,TGTGCCAGCACCGTTCGAGGGGGGGCAAATAGGGATACGCAGTATTTT
TRBJ2-7,NA,once,TRBV6-1,CASSDRRTYEQYF,TGTGCCAGCAGTGACAGGCGAACCTACGAGCAGTACTTC
TRBJ2-7,NA,NA,TRBV4-3,CASSQFGGSYEQYF,TGCGCCAGCAGCCAATTCGGGGGCTCCTACGAGCAGTACTTC
TRBJ1-1,TRBD1,NA,TRBV5-1,CASSTGQLQNTEAFF,TGCGCCAGCAGCACGGGACAGCTCCAGAACACTGAAGCTTTCTTT
TRBJ2-3,NA,NA,TRBV7-9,CASSPVTDTQYF,TGTGCCAGCAGCCCGGTTACAGATACGCAGTATTTT
TRBJ1-5,NA,NA,TRBV7-9,CASSREGQPQHF,TGTGCCAGCAGTCGAGAGGGGCAGCCCCAGCATTTT
TRBJ2-7,NA,once,TRBV30,CAWSVRATYEQYF,TGTGCCTGGAGTGTAAGAGCCACCTACGAGCAGTACTTC
TRBJ1-2,NA,few,TRBV20-1,CSARVGYGYTF,TGCAGTGCTAGGGTCGGCTATGGCTACACCTTC
TRBJ2-5,TRBD2,once,TRBV9,CASSLGLAKETQYF,TGTGCCAGCAGTTTAGGACTAGCGAAAGAGACCCAGTACTTC
TRBJ2-2,NA,NA,TRBV7-3,CASRETVITGELFF,TGTGCCAGCAGGGAGACAGTCATCACCGGGGAGCTGTTTTTT
TRBJ2-6,TRBD1,once,TRBV28,CASSSGGLANVLTF,TGTGCCAGCAGCTCAGGGGGCTTGGCCAACGTCCTGACTTTC
TRBJ2-5,TRBD2,NA,TRBV5-4,CASSAATSGGFKTQYF,TGTGCCAGCAGCGCCGCGACTAGCGGGGGGTTCAAGACCCAGTACTTC
TRBJ2-3,TRBD2,NA,TRBV5-1,CASSIGLAGAADTQYF,TGCGCCAGCAGCATCGGACTAGCGGGAGCTGCAGATACGCAGTATTTT